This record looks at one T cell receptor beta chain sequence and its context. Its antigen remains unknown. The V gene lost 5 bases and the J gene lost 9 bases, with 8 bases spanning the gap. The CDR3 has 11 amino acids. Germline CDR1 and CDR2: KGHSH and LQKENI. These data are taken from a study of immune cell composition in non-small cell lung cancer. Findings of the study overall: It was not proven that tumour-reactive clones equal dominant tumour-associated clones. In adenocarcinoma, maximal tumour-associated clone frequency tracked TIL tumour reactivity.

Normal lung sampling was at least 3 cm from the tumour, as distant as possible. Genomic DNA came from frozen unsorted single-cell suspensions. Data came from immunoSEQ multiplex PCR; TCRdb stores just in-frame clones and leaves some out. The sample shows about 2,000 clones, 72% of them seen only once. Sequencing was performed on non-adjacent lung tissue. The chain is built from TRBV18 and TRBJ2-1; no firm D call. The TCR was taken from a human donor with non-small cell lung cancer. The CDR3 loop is CASSEPGEQFF. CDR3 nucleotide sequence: TGTGCCAGCTCAGAGCCCGGTGAGCAGTTCTTC.